This TCR beta chain was captured by sequencing in a study of blood T cell repertoires in COVID-19. Study at large: There were acute and convalescent COVID-19 samples, and they came from the United States, Italy and Spain.

Original processing notes: Reference gene primer amplification gave nucleated cell count estimates. Generated by immunoSEQ multiplex PCR, the TCRdb table keeps only in-frame clones and is missing some. The V and J calls and clone size are taken from that table; D and trimming were inferred from the DNA. The sample has 40,000 to 45,000 clones, roughly 79% seen once. CDR1 is SGHAT and CDR2 is FQNNGV in the germline V gene. V was pared by 4 bases and J by 3 bases, with 11 bases of the junction left unmatched. CDR3 length equals 19 residues. The sequencing input was peripheral blood. The clonotype was recovered from a woman aged 80 or older with acute or convalescent COVID-19. The chain links TRBV11-2 to TRBJ2-6; 11 bases match TRBD1. CDR3 protein: CASSSFRTGGGGGANVLTF. CDR3 DNA: TGTGCCAGCAGCTCCTTCAGGACAGGGGGCGGCGGTGGGGCCAACGTCCTGACTTTC.